This T cell receptor (beta chain) came from a study of cytomegalovirus exposure and HLA in healthy donors. Study-level background: Later analysis reported that the roughly 120 validation repertoires shared the platform of the 650 to 700 first-cohort repertoires. Broader study findings: Reportedly, diagnosis of cytomegalovirus status by the classifier showed high specificity and sensitivity. Most sequenced TCRs were rare (though some public TCRs occurred in many donors). In vitro experiments confirmed that three CMV-associated chains were specific for CMV antigens.

V gave up 5 bases and J gave up 8 bases, with 13 bases separating them. Germline V CDR1 and CDR2: ENHRY, SYGVKD. This CDR3 has 14 residues. This table comes from immunoSEQ multiplex PCR, and its TCRdb copy is limited to in-frame clones, with some not included. The table has over 100,000 clones, approximately 92% seen once. There are a few counts of this clone. The antigen remains undetermined. The chain couples TRBV10-3 to TRBJ1-6; D uncertain. Sequencing was carried out using PBMCs. This clonotype was obtained from a woman aged 18-35 years in good health and CMV-seronegative. The CDR3 DNA reads TGTGCCATCAGTATAACAGAGGGTGATTCACCCCTCCACTTT. Translated, it gives CAISITEGDSPLHF.